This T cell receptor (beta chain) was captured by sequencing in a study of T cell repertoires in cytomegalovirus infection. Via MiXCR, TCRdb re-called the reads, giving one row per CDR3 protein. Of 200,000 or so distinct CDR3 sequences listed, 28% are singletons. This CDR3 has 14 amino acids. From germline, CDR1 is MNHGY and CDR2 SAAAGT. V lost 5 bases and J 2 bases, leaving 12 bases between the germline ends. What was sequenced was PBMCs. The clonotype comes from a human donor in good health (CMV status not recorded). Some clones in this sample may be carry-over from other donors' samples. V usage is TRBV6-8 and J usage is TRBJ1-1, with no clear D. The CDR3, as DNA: TGTGCCAGCAGTCGAACGCGAAGCAACACTGAAGCTTTCTTT. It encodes CASSRTRSNTEAFF.